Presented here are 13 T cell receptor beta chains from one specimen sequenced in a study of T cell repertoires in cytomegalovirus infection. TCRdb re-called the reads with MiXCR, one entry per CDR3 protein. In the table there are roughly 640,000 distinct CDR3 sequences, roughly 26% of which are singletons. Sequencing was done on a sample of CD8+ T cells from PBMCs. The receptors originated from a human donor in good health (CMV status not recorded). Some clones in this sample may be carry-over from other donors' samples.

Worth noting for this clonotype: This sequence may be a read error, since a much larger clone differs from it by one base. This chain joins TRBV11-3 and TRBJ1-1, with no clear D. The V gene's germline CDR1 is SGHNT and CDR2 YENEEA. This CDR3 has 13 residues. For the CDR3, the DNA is TGTGCCAACAGCTTATCGGATTACACTGAAGCTTTCTTT. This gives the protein CANSLSDYTEAFF.

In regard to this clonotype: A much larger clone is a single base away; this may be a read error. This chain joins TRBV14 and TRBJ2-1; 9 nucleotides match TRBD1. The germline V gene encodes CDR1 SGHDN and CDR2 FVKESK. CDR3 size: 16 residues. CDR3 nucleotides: TGTGCCTGCAGCCATCCCGGGACAGGGTACTACAATGAGCAGTTCTTC. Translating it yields CACSHPGTGYYNEQFF.

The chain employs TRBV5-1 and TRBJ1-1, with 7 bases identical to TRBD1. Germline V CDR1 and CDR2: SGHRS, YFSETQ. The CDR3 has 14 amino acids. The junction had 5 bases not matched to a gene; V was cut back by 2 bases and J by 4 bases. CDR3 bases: TGCGCCAGCAGCTTCCAGGCAGGGGGCACTGAAGCTTTCTTT. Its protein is CASSFQAGGTEAFF.

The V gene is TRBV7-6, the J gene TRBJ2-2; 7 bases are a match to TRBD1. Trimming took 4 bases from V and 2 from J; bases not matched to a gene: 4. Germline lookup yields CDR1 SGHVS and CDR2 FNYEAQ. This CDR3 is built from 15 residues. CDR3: CASSWGTDNTGELFF. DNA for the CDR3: TGTGCCAGCAGCTGGGGGACAGACAACACCGGGGAGCTGTTTTTT.

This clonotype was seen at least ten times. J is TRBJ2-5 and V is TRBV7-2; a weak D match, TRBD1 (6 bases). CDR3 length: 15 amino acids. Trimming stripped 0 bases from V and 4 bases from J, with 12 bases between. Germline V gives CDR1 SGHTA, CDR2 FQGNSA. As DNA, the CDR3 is TGTGCCAGCAGCTTAGCGGCCGGGACAATAGAGACCCAGTACTTC. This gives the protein CASSLAAGTIETQYF. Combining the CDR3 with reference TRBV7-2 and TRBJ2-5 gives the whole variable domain GAGVSQSPSNKVTEKGKDVELRCDPISGHTALYWYRQSLGQGLEFLIYFQGNSAPDKSGLPSDRFSAERTGGSVSTLTIQRTQQEDSAVYLCASSLAAGTIETQYFGPGTRLLVL.

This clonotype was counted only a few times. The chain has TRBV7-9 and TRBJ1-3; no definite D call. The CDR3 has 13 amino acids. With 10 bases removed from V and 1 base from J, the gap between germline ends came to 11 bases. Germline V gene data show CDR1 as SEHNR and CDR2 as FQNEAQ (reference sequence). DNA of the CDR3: TGTGCCATCGAGACACCTTCTGGAAACACCATATATTTT. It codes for CAIETPSGNTIYF.

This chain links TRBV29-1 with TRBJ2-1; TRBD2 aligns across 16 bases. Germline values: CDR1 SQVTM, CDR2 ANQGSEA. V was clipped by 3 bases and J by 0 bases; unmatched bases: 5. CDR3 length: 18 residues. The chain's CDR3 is CSVEEGLAGGISYNEQFF. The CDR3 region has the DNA TGCAGCGTTGAGGAGGGACTAGCGGGGGGGATCTCCTACAATGAGCAGTTCTTC.

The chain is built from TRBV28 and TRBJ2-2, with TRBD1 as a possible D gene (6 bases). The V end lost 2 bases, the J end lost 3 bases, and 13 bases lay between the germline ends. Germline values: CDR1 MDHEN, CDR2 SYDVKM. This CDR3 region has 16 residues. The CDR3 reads CASSLGWTEYTGELFF. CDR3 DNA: TGTGCCAGCAGTTTAGGCTGGACAGAATACACCGGGGAGCTGTTTTTT. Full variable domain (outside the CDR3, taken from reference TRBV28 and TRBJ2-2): DVKVTQSSRYLVKRTGEKVFLECVQDMDHENMFWYRQDPGLGLRLIYFSYDVKMKEKGDIPEGYSVSREKKERFSLILESASTNQTSMYLCASSLGWTEYTGELFFGEGSRLTVL.

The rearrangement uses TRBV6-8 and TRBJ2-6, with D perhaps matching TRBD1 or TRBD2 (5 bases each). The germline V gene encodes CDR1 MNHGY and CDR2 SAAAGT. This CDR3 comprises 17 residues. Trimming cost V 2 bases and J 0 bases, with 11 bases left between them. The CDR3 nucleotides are TGTGCCAGCAGTTACCTCGGGGCCCCCTCTGGGGCCAACGTCCTGACTTTC. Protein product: CASSYLGAPSGANVLTF.

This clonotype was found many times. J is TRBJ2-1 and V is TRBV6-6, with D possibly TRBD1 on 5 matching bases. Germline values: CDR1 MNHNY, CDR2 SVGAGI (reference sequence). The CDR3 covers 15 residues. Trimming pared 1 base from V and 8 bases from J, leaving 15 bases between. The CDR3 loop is CASSYWAGEQDEQFF. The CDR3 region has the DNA TGTGCCAGCAGTTACTGGGCAGGTGAACAGGATGAGCAGTTCTTC.

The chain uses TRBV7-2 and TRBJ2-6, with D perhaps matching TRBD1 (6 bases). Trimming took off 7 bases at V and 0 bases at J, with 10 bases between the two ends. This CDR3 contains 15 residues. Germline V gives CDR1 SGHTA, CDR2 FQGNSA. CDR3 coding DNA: TGTGCCAGCAACACAGGGCTCTCTGGGGCCAACGTCCTGACTTTC. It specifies CASNTGLSGANVLTF.

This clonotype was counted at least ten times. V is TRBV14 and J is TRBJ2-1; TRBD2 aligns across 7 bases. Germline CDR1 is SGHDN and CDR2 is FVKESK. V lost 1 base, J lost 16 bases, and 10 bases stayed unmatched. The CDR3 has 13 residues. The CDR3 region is CASSQGSRLAVFF. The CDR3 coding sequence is TGTGCCAGCAGCCAAGGATCCCGACTAGCTGTTTTCTTC.

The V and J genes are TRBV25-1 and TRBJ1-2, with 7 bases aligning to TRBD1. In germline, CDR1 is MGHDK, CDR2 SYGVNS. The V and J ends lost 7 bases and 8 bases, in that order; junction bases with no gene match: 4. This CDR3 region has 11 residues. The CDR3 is CASKGAQGYTF. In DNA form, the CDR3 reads TGTGCCAGCAAGGGGGCGCAGGGCTACACCTTC.